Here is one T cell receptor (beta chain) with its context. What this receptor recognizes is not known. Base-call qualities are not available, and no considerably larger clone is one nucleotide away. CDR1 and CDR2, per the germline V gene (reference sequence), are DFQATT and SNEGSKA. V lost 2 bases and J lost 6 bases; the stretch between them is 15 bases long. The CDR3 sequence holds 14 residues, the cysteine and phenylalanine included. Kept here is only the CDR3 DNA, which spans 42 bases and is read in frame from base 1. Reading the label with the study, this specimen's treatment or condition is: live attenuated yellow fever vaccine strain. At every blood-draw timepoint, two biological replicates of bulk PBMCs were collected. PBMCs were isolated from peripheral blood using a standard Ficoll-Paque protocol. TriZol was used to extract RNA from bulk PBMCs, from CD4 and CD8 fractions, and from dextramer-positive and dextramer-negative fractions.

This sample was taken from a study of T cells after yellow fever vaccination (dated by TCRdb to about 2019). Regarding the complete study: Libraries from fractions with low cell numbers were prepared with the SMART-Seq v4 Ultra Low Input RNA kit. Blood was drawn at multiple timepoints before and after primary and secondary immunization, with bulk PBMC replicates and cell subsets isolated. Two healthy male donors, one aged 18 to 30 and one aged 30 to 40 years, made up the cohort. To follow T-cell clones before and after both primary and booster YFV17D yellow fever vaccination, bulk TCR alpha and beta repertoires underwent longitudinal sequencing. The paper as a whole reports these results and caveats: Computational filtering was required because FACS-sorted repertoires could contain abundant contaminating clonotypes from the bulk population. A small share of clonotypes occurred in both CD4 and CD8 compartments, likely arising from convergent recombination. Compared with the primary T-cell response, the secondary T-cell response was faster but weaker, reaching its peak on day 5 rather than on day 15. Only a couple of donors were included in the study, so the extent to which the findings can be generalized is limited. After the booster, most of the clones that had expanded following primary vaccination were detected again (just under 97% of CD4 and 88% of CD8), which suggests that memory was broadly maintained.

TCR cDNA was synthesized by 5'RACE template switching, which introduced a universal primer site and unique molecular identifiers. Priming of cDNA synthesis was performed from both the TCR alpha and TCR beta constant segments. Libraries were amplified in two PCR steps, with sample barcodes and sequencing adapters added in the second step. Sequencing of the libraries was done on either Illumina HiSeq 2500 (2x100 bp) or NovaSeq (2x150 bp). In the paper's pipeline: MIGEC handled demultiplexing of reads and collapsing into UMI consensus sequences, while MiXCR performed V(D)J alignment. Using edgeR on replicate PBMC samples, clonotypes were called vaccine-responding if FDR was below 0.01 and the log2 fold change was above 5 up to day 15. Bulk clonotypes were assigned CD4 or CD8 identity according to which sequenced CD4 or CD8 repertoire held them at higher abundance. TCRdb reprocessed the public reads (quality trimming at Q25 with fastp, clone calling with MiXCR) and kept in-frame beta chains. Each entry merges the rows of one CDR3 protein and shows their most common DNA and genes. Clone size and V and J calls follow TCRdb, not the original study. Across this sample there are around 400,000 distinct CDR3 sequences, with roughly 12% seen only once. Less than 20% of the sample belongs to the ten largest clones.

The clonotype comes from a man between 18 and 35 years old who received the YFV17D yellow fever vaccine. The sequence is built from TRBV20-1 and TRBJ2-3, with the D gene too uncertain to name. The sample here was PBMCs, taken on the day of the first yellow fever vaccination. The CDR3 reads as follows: CSARSRIGWDTQYF. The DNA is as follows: TGCAGTGCTAGATCGCGGATAGGGTGGGATACGCAGTATTTT.